The 30 T cell receptor beta chains in this list originate from one sample, sequenced in a study of shared clonotypes between healthy human individuals. The assay was immunoSEQ multiplex PCR, and TCRdb's table has in-frame clones only and misses some. The sample includes roughly 2,300,000 clones, less than 95% of them seen just once. Sequenced material: naive CD4+ T cells from PBMCs. Documented subset: CD45RA+ positively selected. Receptors originate from a man aged 18 to 29 in good health. Some clones in this sample may be carry-over from other donors' samples.

CDR3 sequence: CASNIGGGSYTF. CDR3 nucleotide sequence: TGTGCCAGCAACATCGGGGGAGGTAGCTACACCTTC. The gene calls are TRBV28 and TRBJ1-2; maybe TRBD1 (5 bases). CDR1 and CDR2 (germline): MDHEN, SYDVKM. CDR3 length: 12 residues. Trimming removed 7 bases at V and 9 bases at J, with 15 bases between.

The CDR3 region has the DNA TGTGCCAGCTCACCACGTTACGGCTCTGGGGCCAACGTCCTGACTTTC. Its protein is CASSPRYGSGANVLTF. The chain joins TRBV18 to TRBJ2-6; D is ambiguous. The germline V gene encodes CDR1 KGHSH and CDR2 LQKENI. Deletions cut 1 base from V and 0 bases from J, with 7 bases between. CDR3 length: 16 amino acids.

The chain is built from TRBV28 and TRBJ2-7; 10 bases align to TRBD2. The ends lost 7 bases at V and 1 base at J; junction bases unmatched: 10. CDR1 and CDR2 from the germline V gene are MDHEN and SYDVKM. This CDR3 spans 16 amino acids. The CDR3 sequence: CASTQGGAGGSYEQYF. The CDR3 DNA sequence: TGTGCCAGCACCCAAGGGGGAGCGGGAGGGTCCTACGAGCAGTACTTC.

The V gene is TRBV6-1, the J gene TRBJ1-1; no definite D call. Per the germline V gene, CDR1 is MNHNS and CDR2 is SASEGT. V shed 6 bases and J shed 5 bases, with 13 bases lying between them. CDR3 length equals 13 residues. The CDR3 reads CASRILTYTEAFF. The CDR3 DNA reads as TGTGCCAGCAGAATCTTAACCTATACTGAAGCTTTCTTT.

The chain combines TRBV4-2 with TRBJ2-7, with D perhaps TRBD2 (6 bases). The CDR3 runs to 15 residues. V was pared by 2 bases and J by 0 bases, with 11 bases between. CDR1 is LGHNA and CDR2 is YNFKEQ in the germline V gene. The DNA of the CDR3 is TGTGCCAGCAGCCAAAGGGCGGGGAGCTCCTACGAGCAGTACTTC. Residues: CASSQRAGSSYEQYF.

V usage is TRBV7-9 and J usage is TRBJ2-3; 7 nucleotides agree with TRBD1. The CDR3 is 17 residues long. CDR1 and CDR2 (germline): SEHNR, FQNEAQ (reference sequence). The ends lost 5 bases at V and 3 bases at J; junction bases unmatched: 14. The CDR3 here is CASSPAQGRVRTDTQYF. DNA of the CDR3: TGTGCCAGCAGCCCAGCACAGGGGCGGGTCAGGACAGATACGCAGTATTTT. Complete variable domain (other parts from reference TRBV7-9 and TRBJ2-3): DTGVSQNPRHKITKRGQNVTFRCDPISEHNRLYWYRQTLGQGPEFLTYFQNEAQLEKSRLLSDRFSAERPKGSFSTLEIQRTEQGDSAMYLCASSPAQGRVRTDTQYFGPGTRLTVL.

The chain carries TRBV30 and TRBJ1-1; D gene unclear. Germline V CDR1 and CDR2: GTSNPN, SVGIG (reference sequence). Deletions cut 4 bases from V and 5 bases from J, with 11 bases between. CDR3 length equals 12 residues. DNA for the CDR3: TGTGCCTGGACAGGATGGGAAACTGAAGCTTTCTTT. It encodes CAWTGWETEAFF.

This clone was seen just once. The V and J genes are TRBV5-1 and TRBJ1-4; 10 positions match TRBD1. The CDR3 has 19 residues. Germline assignment: CDR1 SGHRS and CDR2 YFSETQ. V lost 4 bases and J lost 0; bases outside the gene matches: 12. CDR3 coding DNA: TGCGCCAGCAGCCCTCGGACAGGGGGGTTTGCAGCAACTAATGAAAAACTGTTTTTT. Translated: CASSPRTGGFAATNEKLFF.

The rearrangement joins TRBV7-2 to TRBJ2-2, with 7 bases matching TRBD1. Trimming removed 6 bases from V and 5 bases from J; junction bases left unmatched: 6. The CDR3 runs to 14 residues. Germline loops: CDR1 SGHTA, CDR2 FQGNSA. CDR3 nucleotide sequence: TGTGCCAGCAGGAACAGGGGTGGGACCGGGGAGCTGTTTTTT. This gives the protein CASRNRGGTGELFF.

The V call is TRBV5-1, the J call TRBJ2-1; 7 bases are a match to TRBD1. CDR3 length: 15 amino acids. Per the germline V gene, CDR1 is SGHRS and CDR2 is YFSETQ. J lost 4 bases, V lost 4 bases, and 8 bases had no gene match. CDR3 bases: TGCGCCAGCAGCAGAACCGGGACAGATTACAATGAGCAGTTCTTC. As protein: CASSRTGTDYNEQFF.

This clone was found once. This chain links TRBV7-9 with TRBJ2-7; TRBD2 matches 14 bases. This CDR3 contains 17 residues. The germline V gene encodes CDR1 SEHNR and CDR2 FQNEAQ (reference sequence). Losses at the gene ends were 1 base for V and 2 bases for J; bases not matched to a gene: 4. The CDR3 loop is CASSLVLGLAGAYEQYF. The CDR3 DNA is TGTGCCAGCAGCTTAGTTTTGGGACTAGCGGGAGCCTACGAGCAGTACTTC.

This rearrangement joins TRBV7-2 to TRBJ2-7; D is uncertain. The CDR3 totals 12 residues. CDR1 and CDR2 from the germline V gene are SGHTA and FQGNSA. Deletions cut 5 bases from V and 7 bases from J, with 12 bases between. The DNA for the CDR3 is TGTGCCAGCAGCCCTCCTCTTGGGGAGCAGTACTTC. It translates to CASSPPLGEQYF.

This clone was counted a single time. The V gene is TRBV28, the J gene TRBJ1-4; D might be TRBD1 (5 bases). This CDR3 has 14 amino acids. With 3 bases removed from V and 7 bases from J, the gap between germline ends came to 12 bases. Germline V gives CDR1 MDHEN, CDR2 SYDVKM. CDR3 nucleotide sequence: TGTGCCAGCAGTTTCCTCCAGGGACGTGAAAAACTGTTTTTT. Its protein is CASSFLQGREKLFF.

This chain uses TRBV10-3 with TRBJ2-7; 7 nucleotides align to TRBD1. Per the germline V gene, CDR1 is ENHRY and CDR2 is SYGVKD. This CDR3 comprises 15 residues. V gave up 4 bases and J gave up 4 bases; unmatched junction bases: 10. The CDR3 spells CAISATGRSAYEQYF. The CDR3 DNA sequence: TGTGCCATCAGTGCGACAGGGCGATCCGCTTACGAGCAGTACTTC.

The V call is TRBV5-1, the J call TRBJ2-1, with 13 bases matching TRBD2. The CDR3 totals 17 residues. Germline V gene data show CDR1 as SGHRS and CDR2 as YFSETQ. V lost 4 bases and J lost 8; bases outside the gene matches: 12. This CDR3 reads CASSPLTSGRALDEQFF. The CDR3 DNA follows: TGCGCCAGCAGCCCCCTCACTAGCGGGAGGGCCCTAGATGAGCAGTTCTTC.

The gene calls are TRBV7-9 and TRBJ2-3; TRBD2 matches at 8 bases. The junction had 5 bases not matched to a gene; V was cut back by 5 bases and J by 4 bases. Germline V gene data show CDR1 as SEHNR and CDR2 as FQNEAQ (reference sequence). There are 14 residues in the CDR3. CDR3 residues: CASSAGTSADTQYF. The CDR3 bases are TGTGCCAGCAGCGCCGGGACTAGTGCAGATACGCAGTATTTT.

V and J are TRBV25-1 and TRBJ1-6; D unclear. V lost 8 bases and J lost 4, with 9 bases in between. The CDR3 length is 13 residues. The germline CDR1 and CDR2 sequences are MGHDK and SYGVNS. The DNA for the CDR3 is TGTGCCAGCCGACGGAGGTATAATTCACCCCTCCACTTT. The encoded protein is CASRRRYNSPLHF.

V is TRBV5-6 and J is TRBJ2-5; possibly TRBD2 for D (6 bases). Per germline, CDR1 SGHDT and CDR2 YYEEEE. CDR3 length: 18 amino acids. Deletions cut 2 bases from V and 2 bases from J, with 22 bases between. CDR3 amino acids: CASSFDTFGVGGQETQYF. The CDR3 DNA reads as TGTGCCAGCAGCTTCGATACTTTCGGGGTTGGAGGGCAAGAGACCCAGTACTTC.

The chain uses TRBV10-3 and TRBJ2-7, with 8 bases aligning to TRBD2. V shed 11 bases, J shed 8 bases, and the junction held 14 bases outside the gene matches. Per germline, CDR1 ENHRY and CDR2 SYGVKD. The CDR3 covers 13 residues. Written as DNA, the CDR3 is TGTGCCGGAAGAACCGAGCGGGAGACGAAGCAGTACTTC. Translation gives CAGRTERETKQYF.

As for this clone: This sample includes further DNA sequences coding for the same CDR3. V gene TRBV28 combines with J gene TRBJ2-1; D ambiguous. V was pared by 2 bases and J by 0 bases, with 5 bases between. The CDR3 runs to 14 residues. From germline, CDR1 is MDHEN and CDR2 SYDVKM. The DNA for the CDR3 is TGTGCCAGCAGTTTAGGACCCTCCTACAATGAGCAGTTCTTC. It encodes CASSLGPSYNEQFF.

The chain uses TRBV4-1 and TRBJ1-2; D gene unclear. CDR3 length: 13 residues. Trimming left V 0 bases short and J 8 bases short, with 10 bases between. The germline V gene has CDR1 MGHRA and CDR2 YSYEKL. The CDR3 bases are TGCGCCAGCAGCCAAGACGCGGGGAGGGGCTACACCTTC. Translation: CASSQDAGRGYTF.

CDR3 in amino acids: CASSQGGAANEKLFF. The CDR3 DNA reads TGTGCCAGCAGCCAAGGAGGGGCTGCTAATGAAAAACTGTTTTTT. V is TRBV2 and J is TRBJ1-4, with a tentative D call TRBD1 (5 bases). This CDR3 is 15 amino acids long. Germline V gene lookup returns CDR1 SNHLY and CDR2 FYNNEI. V was clipped by 6 bases and J by 3 bases, with 14 bases between them.

The V gene is TRBV12-2, the J gene TRBJ2-7; the table's D call, TRBD2, has no DNA check behind it. TRBV12-2 is flagged as a pseudogene. This CDR3 contains 10 residues. The CDR3 sequence is CASPFRGQYF. The CDR3 DNA reads TGTGCAAGTCCATTTCGGGGGCAGTACTTC.

The chain carries TRBV9 and TRBJ2-2; D call uncertain. Germline assignment: CDR1 SGDLS and CDR2 YYNGEE. The V end was cut by 0 bases, the J end by 8 bases, with 8 bases between. There are 13 residues in the CDR3. This CDR3 is CASSVGIRGELFF. The CDR3 region has the DNA TGTGCCAGCAGCGTAGGTATTAGGGGGGAGCTGTTTTTT.

The rearrangement uses TRBV5-4 and TRBJ2-2; 7 bases align to TRBD1. The junction had 1 base not matched to a gene; V was cut back by 4 bases and J by 1 base. Per the germline V gene, CDR1 is SGHNT and CDR2 is YYREEE (reference sequence). This CDR3 contains 14 residues. CDR3 DNA: TGTGCCAGCAGCAGGGACAGGAACACCGGGGAGCTGTTTTTT. It codes for CASSRDRNTGELFF.

In its sample, this clone was seen a few times. J is TRBJ1-1 and V is TRBV10-3; D gene ambiguous. Trimming stripped 6 bases from V and 1 base from J, with 9 bases between. The V gene's germline CDR1 is ENHRY and CDR2 SYGVKD. The CDR3 is made up of 13 amino acids. The CDR3 nucleotides read TGTGCCATCAGGGGGTTAGAGAACACTGAAGCTTTCTTT. Protein sequence: CAIRGLENTEAFF.

V and J are TRBV5-1 and TRBJ2-2; 11 bases are shared with TRBD2. This CDR3 spans 17 amino acids. Germline V gene lookup returns CDR1 SGHRS and CDR2 YFSETQ. V was clipped by 0 bases and J by 6 bases; unmatched bases: 7. The CDR3 here is CASSLDSGRARSGELFF. For the CDR3, the DNA is TGCGCCAGCAGCTTGGATAGCGGGAGGGCCCGCTCCGGGGAGCTGTTTTTT.

The V and J genes are TRBV11-2 and TRBJ2-1; TRBD2 matches at 8 bases. Germline CDR1 SGHAT, CDR2 FQNNGV. Trimming at V came to 1 base and at J to 0 bases, leaving 11 bases not matched to a gene. The CDR3 runs to 19 residues. CDR3 sequence reads: CASSLAPGVAGSSYNEQFF. As DNA, the CDR3 is TGTGCCAGCAGCTTAGCCCCCGGGGTAGCGGGGAGCTCCTACAATGAGCAGTTCTTC.

With regard to this clone: At the DNA level, this CDR3 is encoded by other sequences in the same sample as well. The J gene is TRBJ2-7, the V gene TRBV20-1; D is unresolved. V was cut by 0 bases and J by 2 bases, with 2 bases left in between. In germline, CDR1 is DFQATT, CDR2 SNEGSKA (reference sequence). This CDR3 is 11 amino acids long. The CDR3 DNA is TGCAGTGCTAGAGAAACCTACGAGCAGTACTTC. Translation gives CSARETYEQYF.

This clone has just one count. The chain joins TRBV5-1 to TRBJ2-7; 9 bases fit TRBD1. The V gene end was trimmed by 2 bases and the J gene end by 0 bases; junction bases not matched to a gene: 9. Germline V lookup: CDR1 SGHRS, CDR2 YFSETQ. There are 17 residues in the CDR3. CDR3 protein: CASSFLTGGDSSYEQYF. In DNA, the CDR3 is TGCGCCAGCAGCTTTCTGACAGGGGGGGATAGCTCCTACGAGCAGTACTTC. The complete variable domain, with remaining parts taken from reference TRBV5-1 and TRBJ2-7, reads KAGVTQTPRYLIKTRGQQVTLSCSPISGHRSVSWYQQTPGQGLQFLFEYFSETQRNKGNFPGRFSGRQFSNSRSEMNVSTLELGDSALYLCASSFLTGGDSSYEQYFGPGTRLTVT.